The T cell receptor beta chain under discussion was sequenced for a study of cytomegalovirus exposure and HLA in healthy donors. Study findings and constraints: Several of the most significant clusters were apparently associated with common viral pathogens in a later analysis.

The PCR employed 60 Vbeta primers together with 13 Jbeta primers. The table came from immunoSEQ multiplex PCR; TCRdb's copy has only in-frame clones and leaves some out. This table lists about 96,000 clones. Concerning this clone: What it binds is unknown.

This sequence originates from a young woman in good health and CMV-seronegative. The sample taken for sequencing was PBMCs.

CDR3 coding DNA: TGCGCCAGCAGCTTGGGGACAGGGGGCGGGAATCAGCCCCAGCATTTT. It specifies CASSLGTGGGNQPQHF. V usage is TRBV5-1 and J usage is TRBJ1-5; TRBD1 matches 11 bases. The CDR3 has 16 amino acids. V shed 0 bases, J shed 4 bases, and the junction held 3 bases outside the gene matches. Germline V gene lookup returns CDR1 SGHRS and CDR2 YFSETQ.